This T cell receptor (beta chain) is from a study of blood T cell repertoires in COVID-19. The method was immunoSEQ multiplex PCR; TCRdb's version includes in-frame clones alone and lacks a portion of them. Of approximately 500,000 clones listed, roughly 91% are singletons. The CDR3 is 15 residues long. After removal of 5 bases from V and 2 bases from J, the junction contained 2 bases not matched to a gene. Germline loops: CDR1 SGHTA, CDR2 FQGNSA. The specimen sequenced was peripheral blood. V gene TRBV7-2 combines with J gene TRBJ2-3, with 12 nucleotides matching TRBD2. This TCR was sampled from a woman in her forties or fifties with COVID-19, enrolled during active disease. The CDR3 reads CASSRTSGDTDTQYF. The CDR3 DNA reads TGTGCCAGCAGCCGGACTAGCGGGGACACAGATACGCAGTATTTT.